Following are 22 T cell receptor beta chains from one sample sequenced in a study of immune evolution from preneoplasia to lung adenocarcinoma. Libraries were prepared by immunoSEQ multiplex PCR; TCRdb keeps only in-frame clonotypes and omits some of them. The sample carries some 12,000 clones, about 83% recorded once. The specimen was FFPE tissue from an adenomatous hyperplasia lung lesion. Subset noted: atypical adenomatous hyperplasia (AAH), lung preneoplasia. Source of these receptors: a person aged 45 to 69 with lung adenocarcinoma.

The chain uses TRBV7-9 and TRBJ2-3; a weak D match, TRBD2 (6 bases). The V gene lost 3 bases and the J gene lost 2 bases, with 12 bases spanning the gap. This CDR3 spans 15 amino acids. Per germline, CDR1 SEHNR and CDR2 FQNEAQ (reference sequence). The CDR3 loop reads CASSFNSGFTDTQYF. CDR3 DNA sequence: TGTGCCAGCAGCTTTAATAGCGGATTCACAGATACGCAGTATTTT.

The genes are TRBV9 and TRBJ2-1; D not resolved. This CDR3 spans 15 amino acids. The germline gives CDR1 SGDLS, CDR2 YYNGEE. Trimming removed 0 bases at V and 6 bases at J, with 13 bases between. This CDR3 is CASSVVERAVNEQFF. The CDR3 region has the DNA TGTGCCAGCAGCGTAGTAGAAAGGGCAGTCAATGAGCAGTTCTTC.

The V gene is TRBV10-1, the J gene TRBJ2-1, with 9 bases aligning to TRBD2. J lost 2 bases, V lost 0 bases, and 8 bases had no gene match. Germline V gives CDR1 WNHNN, CDR2 SYGVQD (reference sequence). CDR3 size: 18 residues. CDR3: CASSESLAGVVAYNEQFF. CDR3 bases: TGCGCCAGCAGTGAGTCGTTAGCGGGAGTTGTCGCCTACAATGAGCAGTTCTTC.

CDR3 sequence: CASRVRQGVNTEAFF. CDR3 sequence (DNA): TGTGCCAGCAGAGTTCGACAGGGCGTGAACACTGAAGCTTTCTTT. The chain combines TRBV6-1 with TRBJ1-1; TRBD1 matches 7 bases. CDR1 is MNHNS, CDR2 SASEGT, per germline. The J segment lost 0 bases and the V segment lost 6 bases, leaving 7 bases of the junction unmatched. The CDR3 has 15 residues.

The rearrangement links TRBV4-2 to TRBJ2-7; D ambiguous. Germline values: CDR1 LGHNA, CDR2 YNFKEQ. V lost 3 bases, J lost 2 bases, and 14 bases lay in between. The CDR3 contains 15 residues. CDR3 DNA sequence: TGTGCCAGCAGCCAGGCGGATAGGATAACCTACGAGCAGTACTTC. Its protein product is CASSQADRITYEQYF.

This clone was seen a handful of times. The chain links TRBV11-2 to TRBJ2-5, with D perhaps matching TRBD2 (6 bases). Germline V CDR1 and CDR2: SGHAT, FQNNGV. The length of the CDR3 is 13 residues. The V and J ends lost 7 bases and 9 bases respectively, with 18 bases between them. The CDR3 spells CASTFRYGGPQYF. As DNA, the CDR3 is TGTGCCAGCACCTTTAGGTACGGAGGGCCCCAGTACTTC.

This clone was counted a few times. This sequence joins TRBV6-1 and TRBJ1-1, with D tentatively TRBD1 (6 bases). The CDR3 is made up of 13 amino acids. The germline V gene has CDR1 MNHNS and CDR2 SASEGT. V was pared by 8 bases and J by 5 bases, with 15 bases between. The CDR3 bases are TGTGCCAGCGGTCGGGGGGCGTTTACTGAAGCTTTCTTT. Translated, it gives CASGRGAFTEAFF.

The chain recombines TRBV6-1 with TRBJ1-2, with 12 bases that match TRBD1. The germline V gene encodes CDR1 MNHNS and CDR2 SASEGT. The CDR3 is 17 amino acids. Losses at the gene ends were 6 bases for V and 0 bases for J; bases not matched to a gene: 8. The CDR3 DNA sequence: TGTGCCAGCAGCGAATGGGACAGGGGGCCCTCTAACTATGGCTACACCTTC. Residues: CASSEWDRGPSNYGYTF.

The V call is TRBV10-2, the J call TRBJ1-2, with TRBD1 as a possible D gene (5 bases). Germline V gene sequence: CDR1 WSHSY, CDR2 SAAADI. CDR3 size: 14 residues. V lost 0 bases to trimming and J lost 7 bases, with 12 bases between them. Written as DNA, the CDR3 is TGCGCCAGCAGTGAGTCATCAGGGACTAGTGGCTACACCTTC. Translation: CASSESSGTSGYTF.

The sample holds a few counts of this clone. V is TRBV11-3 and J is TRBJ2-1; 8 nucleotides align to TRBD2. Trimming removed 5 bases from V and 10 bases from J; junction bases left unmatched: 4. This CDR3 region has 12 residues. The germline gives CDR1 SGHNT, CDR2 YENEEA. The CDR3 sequence: CASSVAGREQFF. The CDR3 nucleotides read TGTGCCAGCAGCGTAGCGGGAAGGGAGCAGTTCTTC.

The V call is TRBV14, the J call TRBJ2-7; 9 bases agree with TRBD1. Per germline, CDR1 SGHDN and CDR2 FVKESK. This CDR3 contains 16 residues. V lost 3 bases to trimming and J lost 4 bases; unmatched junction nucleotides: 10. The CDR3 is CASSHLGQGKSYEQYF. The CDR3 bases are TGTGCCAGCAGCCATCTTGGACAGGGGAAAAGTTACGAGCAGTACTTC.

Here the CDR3 reads CASRSGTGAGYTF. CDR3 sequence (DNA): TGCGCCAGCAGATCCGGGACAGGGGCCGGCTACACCTTC. This chain uses TRBV5-1 with TRBJ1-2; 10 nucleotides align to TRBD1. Germline lookup yields CDR1 SGHRS and CDR2 YFSETQ. This CDR3 spans 13 amino acids. V shed 5 bases, J shed 8 bases, and the junction held 6 bases outside the gene matches.

CDR3 protein: CASSPGTDTQYF. CDR3 coding DNA: TGTGCCAGCAGCCCCGGGACAGATACGCAGTATTTT. This rearrangement joins TRBV11-3 to TRBJ2-3; D ambiguous. The germline CDR1 and CDR2 sequences are SGHNT and YENEEA. The CDR3 has 12 amino acids. V lost 5 bases to trimming and J lost 3 bases, with 6 bases between them.

The rearrangement uses TRBV10-3 and TRBJ1-2, with unresolved D. V shed 2 bases and J shed 0 bases, with 4 bases lying between them. From germline, CDR1 is ENHRY and CDR2 SYGVKD. The CDR3 contains 13 residues. CDR3 amino acids: CAISEDPNYGYTF. DNA of the CDR3: TGTGCCATCAGTGAGGATCCTAACTATGGCTACACCTTC.

V is TRBV30 and J is TRBJ1-4; D is ambiguous. V gave up 3 bases and J gave up 4 bases, with 15 bases separating them. CDR1 is GTSNPN and CDR2 is SVGIG in the germline V gene (reference sequence). The CDR3 is 15 residues long. In DNA form, the CDR3 reads TGTGCCTGGAGACCTGCGGGCCGGTATAATGAAAAACTGTTTTTT. Translation gives CAWRPAGRYNEKLFF. The variable domain in full, with the rest retrieved from reference TRBV30 and TRBJ1-4, is SQTIHQWPATLVQPVGSPLSLECTVEGTSNPNLYWYRQAAGRGLQLLFYSVGIGQISSEVPQNLSASRPQDRQFILSSKKLLLSDSGFYLCAWRPAGRYNEKLFFGSGTQLSVL.

The V call is TRBV29-1, the J call TRBJ2-5, with no clear D. Trimming stripped 5 bases from V and 4 bases from J, with 14 bases between. The CDR3 has 13 amino acids. CDR1 SQVTM and CDR2 ANQGSEA come from the germline V gene. In DNA, the CDR3 is TGCAGCGTTCGACCAAGCTCTACAGAGACCCAGTACTTC. Translated: CSVRPSSTETQYF.

The chain joins TRBV5-1 to TRBJ1-5; 8 bases agree with TRBD1. This CDR3 is built from 15 residues. V lost 4 bases, J lost 1 base, and 4 bases stayed unmatched. Germline V gives CDR1 SGHRS, CDR2 YFSETQ. CDR3 coding DNA: TGCGCCAGCAGCGTTACAGGGGGGAGCAATCAGCCCCAGCATTTT. Amino acid sequence: CASSVTGGSNQPQHF.

This clone has only a few counts. This rearrangement joins TRBV7-9 to TRBJ2-1; 9 positions agree with TRBD1. With 4 bases clipped from V and 9 bases from J, the junction kept 7 bases outside the gene matches. Germline V lookup: CDR1 SEHNR, CDR2 FQNEAQ (reference sequence). The CDR3 has 14 residues. CDR3 sequence reads: CASSSGTGLSEQFF. The DNA of the CDR3 is TGTGCCAGCAGCTCCGGGACAGGGCTTAGTGAGCAGTTCTTC.

Written as DNA, the CDR3 is TGTGCCAGCAGTTCGTGGACAGGGGCCTCCTACGAGCAGTACTTC. Translating gives CASSSWTGASYEQYF. The chain is built from TRBV6-9 and TRBJ2-7, with 9 bases lining up with TRBD1. The CDR3 is made up of 15 amino acids. The V gene end was trimmed by 4 bases and the J gene end by 0 bases; junction bases not matched to a gene: 4. The germline V gene has CDR1 MNHGY and CDR2 SVAAGI.

The chain couples TRBV5-1 to TRBJ1-5, with a possible D match to TRBD1 (5 bases). Trimming shortened V by 0 bases and J by 7 bases, and 8 bases separated the two germline ends. The CDR3 loop spans 13 amino acids. CDR1 and CDR2 from the germline V gene are SGHRS and YFSETQ. The CDR3 bases are TGCGCCAGCAGCTTGGCCGAGGGGCAGCCCCAGCATTTT. Translated: CASSLAEGQPQHF.

The chain employs TRBV4-1 and TRBJ2-7; D is possibly TRBD1 or TRBD2 (5 bases each). Germline assignment: CDR1 MGHRA and CDR2 YSYEKL. V was shortened by 3 bases and J by 3 bases, with 15 bases between the two germline ends. The CDR3 extends over 15 amino acids. CDR3 nucleotide sequence: TGCGCCAGCAGCCAGGGGGTTGCGGGTGTCTACGAGCAGTACTTC. Translation gives CASSQGVAGVYEQYF.

The V and J genes are TRBV5-1 and TRBJ2-1; the D gene could be TRBD1 or TRBD2 (5 bases each). CDR3 length: 14 amino acids. Germline loops: CDR1 SGHRS, CDR2 YFSETQ. V was cut by 0 bases and J by 7 bases, with 11 bases left in between. Written as DNA, the CDR3 is TGCGCCAGCAGCTTGGCGAGGGGTAGGAATGAGCAGTTCTTC. It yields the protein CASSLARGRNEQFF.